This TCR beta chain was obtained from a study of spatial heterogeneity in lung cancer. On the study more broadly: The donor population consisted of approximately 70 patients with untreated, early-stage non-small cell lung cancer.

V lost 6 bases and J lost 0; bases outside the gene matches: 3. CDR3 length: 14 amino acids. Germline CDR1 and CDR2: MNHEY and SVGAGI. Time point in this sample: blood at routine non-recurrence follow-up after resection. TCRs were sequenced from unsorted whole RNA of tumor, nontumor lung or PBMC. TCRdb fed the 5' RACE reads into MiXCR, producing one record per CDR3 protein. The sample holds about 52,000 distinct CDR3 sequences; about 7.4% are singletons and the top ten take less than 45%. Sequencing was performed on PBMCs, taken at follow-up. This sequence originates from a female donor with early-stage non-small cell lung cancer. The gene calls are TRBV6-5 and TRBJ2-7; 9 nucleotides align to TRBD1. CDR3 sequence: CASRGTGSSYEQYF. The CDR3 DNA reads as TGTGCCAGCAGGGGGACAGGGAGCTCCTACGAGCAGTACTTC.